By its share, the clone carrying this T cell receptor (beta chain) is medium-sized. This CDR3 spans 11 amino acids. J lost 9 bases, V lost 6 bases, and 4 bases had no gene match. Per germline, CDR1 SQVTM and CDR2 ANQGSEA. This sample is drawn from a study of tumor and adjacent non-tumor tissue in lung cancer. Study background: Patients were aged roughly 30 to 76, around ten men and 5 women, stage I to III. On average, productive TCRbeta reads reached about 4.17 million per sample.

RNA was extracted from bulk tissue without any cell sorting. Between August and November 2014, newly diagnosed, chemotherapy-naive lung cancer patients underwent thoracic surgery in China. TCRbeta libraries were built with three rounds of nested PCR, modified from ARM-PCR. TCRdb analysed the multiplex PCR reads with MiXCR anew, one entry per CDR3 protein. The repertoire holds over 110,000 distinct CDR3 sequences, with around 60% as singletons. The sample taken for sequencing was lung tumor tissue. The chain carries TRBV29-1 and TRBJ2-4, with 8 bases lining up with TRBD2. The TCR comes from a man in his 60s with small cell lung cancer. The CDR3 nucleotides are TGCAGCGTCACGGGGGGGAGCATTCAGTACTTC. It codes for CSVTGGSIQYF.